The T cell receptor beta chain under discussion was sequenced for a study of technical replicates of blood from several donors. The CDR3 contains 15 residues. Germline-derived CDR1 and CDR2 are LNHDA and SQIVND (reference sequence). The V and J ends lost 4 bases and 4 bases respectively, with 16 bases between them. Data came from immunoSEQ multiplex PCR; TCRdb stores just in-frame clones and leaves some out. There are roughly 67,000 clones in the sample; 95% to 98% occur only once, and around 0.15% lies in the top ten. V gene TRBV19 combines with J gene TRBJ1-1; no firm D call. Specimen: T cells isolated from PBMCs. This receptor was taken from a human donor in good health. CDR3 nucleotide sequence: TGTGCCAGTAGTAGCGGGGTCACGGGGAGCACTGAAGCTTTCTTT. This encodes CASSSGVTGSTEAFF. The full variable domain, in which reference TRBV19 and TRBJ1-1 provide the parts outside the CDR3, is DGGITQSPKYLFRKEGQNVTLSCEQNLNHDAMYWYRQDPGQGLRLIYYSQIVNDFQKGDIAEGYSVSREKKESFPLTVTSAQKNPTAFYLCASSSGVTGSTEAFFGQGTRLTVV.